Listed below are T cell receptor beta chains from one sample, sequenced in a study of T cells in Graves' hyperthyroidism and ophthalmopathy. MiXCR was run by TCRdb on the multiplex PCR reads, yielding one entry per CDR3 protein. The sample lists hundreds of thousands of distinct CDR3 sequences; 16% were seen once. Sequencing was done on a sample of blood. The receptor source for this set is a woman aged 25-40 years with Graves' hyperthyroidism. CDR3s include the opening cysteine and the closing phenylalanine or tryptophan. A D gene is named only where the DNA matches it firmly. The size of a clone is reported for some rows only, either as once, few or many, or as a class for expanded clones.

v_gene	j_gene	d_gene	abundance	CDR3nt	CDR3aa
TRBV29-1	TRBJ2-7	.	.	TGCGGCGCCCTGCCGGGAGCACTTGGCACCGAGCAGTACTTC	CGALPGALGTEQYF
TRBV19	TRBJ2-1	TRBD2	.	TGTGCCAGTAGTCCCTCATACCCTGGGACTAGCGGGAGTGAGCAGTTCTTC	CASSPSYPGTSGSEQFF
TRBV20-1	TRBJ1-6	.	.	TGCAGTGCGCGAGACGGCTTCTATAATTCACCCCTCCACTTT	CSARDGFYNSPLHF
TRBV3-1	TRBJ2-7	TRBD1	many	TGTGCCAGCTCCCAAGGGACAGGGGGCTACGAGCAGTACTTC	CASSQGTGGYEQYF
TRBV5-1	TRBJ2-7	.	.	TGTGCCAGCAAGAACAGGGGGGGCCATTACGAGCAGTACTTC	CASKNRGGHYEQYF
TRBV12-3/TRBV12-4	TRBJ2-7	.	many	TGTGCCAGCACTGACAACCTTCGGGAGCAGTACTTC	CASTDNLREQYF
TRBV18	TRBJ2-7	TRBD1	few	TGTGCCAGCTCACCACCGTCAGGGGGAGTAGTCTACGAGCAGTACTTC	CASSPPSGGVVYEQYF
TRBV13	TRBJ1-4	TRBD1	.	TGTGCCAGCAGCTCGACAGGGAGACTGGATGAAAAACTGTTTTTT	CASSSTGRLDEKLFF
TRBV20-1	TRBJ2-7	TRBD2	many	TGCAGTGCTAGAGGTATAGCGGGGGCCTACGAGCAGTACTTC	CSARGIAGAYEQYF
TRBV29-1	TRBJ2-3	TRBD2	many	TGCAGCGCAGCGGGAGGCAGCACAGATACGCAGTATTTT	CSAAGGSTDTQYF